Listed below are T cell receptor beta chains from one sample, sequenced in a study of response to subunit inactivated influenza vaccine. TCRdb used MiXCR to reprocess the RT-PCR reads, holding one entry per CDR3 protein. The sample yields approximately 530,000 distinct CDR3 sequences, approximately 7.1% seen once. The specimen comprised PBMCs from blood, sampled around 25 months after vaccination. The source of these receptors is a man between 50 and 75 years old who received an inactivated influenza vaccine. The CDR3 runs from the conserved cysteine through the conserved F or W. The D gene is left open where the match is weak. Where a row states a size, it is once, few, many or the class of an expanded clone; other rows omit it.

j_gene	abundance	v_gene	d_gene	CDR3aa	CDR3nt
TRBJ2-3	few	TRBV24-1	TRBD2	CATMGVQRGTDTQYF	TGTGCCACCATGGGGGTCCAGCGGGGGACAGATACGCAGTATTTT
TRBJ2-1	-	TRBV28	-	CASTPGHRAGEKFF	TGTGCCAGCACCCCGGGACACCGCGCCGGGGAGAAATTCTTC
TRBJ1-3	many	TRBV4-3	-	CASSQDSGAGNTIYF	TGCGCCAGCAGCCAAGATTCGGGGGCTGGAAACACCATATATTTT
TRBJ2-1	few	TRBV19	TRBD1	CASSISSGQGFRDEQFF	TGTGCCAGTAGTATTTCTTCAGGACAGGGTTTTAGGGATGAGCAGTTCTTC
TRBJ2-3	-	TRBV6-5	-	CASSWVLIGADTQYF	TGTGCCAGCAGTTGGGTCCTGATCGGCGCAGATACGCAGTATTTT
TRBJ2-7	many	TRBV6-5	-	CASSSYRMSSYEQYF	TGTGCCAGCAGTTCGTACAGGATGAGCTCCTACGAGCAGTACTTC
TRBJ2-4	many	TRBV7-2	-	CASSPSLAKNIQYF	TGTGCCAGCAGCCCGAGTCTAGCCAAAAACATTCAGTACTTC
TRBJ2-4	-	TRBV30	-	CAWSRAKNIQYF	TGTGCCTGGAGCAGAGCCAAAAACATTCAGTACTTC
TRBJ2-7	few	TRBV5-1	TRBD1	CASSSDRRNEQYF	TGCGCCAGCAGCTCGGACAGGCGGAACGAGCAGTACTTC
TRBJ2-7	many	TRBV5-6	-	CASSPVRRTTSYEQYF	TGTGCCAGCAGCCCCGTCAGGCGGACTACCTCCTACGAGCAGTACTTC
TRBJ2-6	many	TRBV25-1	-	CASSEATRSGANVLTF	TGTGCCAGCAGTGAAGCAACTCGCTCTGGGGCCAACGTCCTGACTTTC
TRBJ2-5	few	TRBV6-5	-	CASSYWSGQETQYF	TGTGCCAGCAGTTATTGGAGCGGCCAAGAGACCCAGTACTTC
TRBJ1-2	few	TRBV2	TRBD1	CASSEGDREYGYTF	TGTGCCAGCAGTGAAGGGGACAGGGAATATGGCTACACCTTC
TRBJ1-2	many	TRBV7-9	TRBD1	CASSPRGDGYTF	TGTGCCAGCAGCCCCAGGGGGGACGGCTACACCTTC
TRBJ2-5	few	TRBV20-1	-	CSATGLPVRGWETQYF	TGCAGTGCTACGGGACTCCCGGTCCGGGGGTGGGAGACCCAGTACTTC
TRBJ1-2	few	TRBV28	-	CASSFQGRGYTF	TGTGCCAGCAGTTTCCAGGGGAGAGGCTACACCTTC
TRBJ1-2	-	TRBV7-9	-	CASSFSGPNYGYTF	TGTGCCAGCAGCTTTTCTGGGCCTAACTATGGCTACACCTTC
TRBJ2-2	-	TRBV2	-	CASRYRDTGELFF	TGTGCCAGTCGTTACAGAGACACCGGGGAGCTGTTTTTT
TRBJ2-5	-	TRBV20-1	-	CSARDFTTNRETQYF	TGCAGTGCTAGAGATTTCACTACCAACAGAGAGACCCAGTACTTC
TRBJ2-1	few	TRBV20-1	TRBD2	CSARDTSGRIYNEQFF	TGCAGTGCTAGAGATACTAGCGGGAGGATCTACAATGAGCAGTTCTTC
TRBJ1-4	many	TRBV29-1	-	CSVAETIGEKLFF	TGCAGCGTGGCGGAGACGATTGGAGAAAAACTGTTTTTT
TRBJ1-1	few	TRBV12-3/TRBV12-4	-	CASSLGWGRVRTEAFF	TGTGCCAGCAGTTTAGGCTGGGGGCGAGTGCGGACTGAAGCTTTCTTT